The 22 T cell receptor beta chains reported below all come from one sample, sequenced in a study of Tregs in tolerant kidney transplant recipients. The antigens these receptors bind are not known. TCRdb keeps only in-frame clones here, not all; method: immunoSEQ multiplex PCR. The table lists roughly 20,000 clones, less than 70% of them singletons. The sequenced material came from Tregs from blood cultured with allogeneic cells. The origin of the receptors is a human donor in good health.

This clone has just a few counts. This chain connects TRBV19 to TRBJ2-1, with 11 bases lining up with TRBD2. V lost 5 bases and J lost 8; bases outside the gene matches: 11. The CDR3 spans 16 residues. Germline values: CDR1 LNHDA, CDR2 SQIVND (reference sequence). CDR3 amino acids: CASSPFSGRALDEQFF. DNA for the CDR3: TGTGCCAGTAGTCCTTTTAGCGGGAGGGCCTTGGATGAGCAGTTCTTC.

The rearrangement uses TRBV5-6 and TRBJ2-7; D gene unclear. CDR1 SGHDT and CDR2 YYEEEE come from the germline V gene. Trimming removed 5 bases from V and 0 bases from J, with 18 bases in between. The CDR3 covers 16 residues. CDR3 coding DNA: TGTGCCAGCAGTCGCCGCAGACTTTTTAGCTCCTACGAGCAGTACTTC. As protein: CASSRRRLFSSYEQYF.

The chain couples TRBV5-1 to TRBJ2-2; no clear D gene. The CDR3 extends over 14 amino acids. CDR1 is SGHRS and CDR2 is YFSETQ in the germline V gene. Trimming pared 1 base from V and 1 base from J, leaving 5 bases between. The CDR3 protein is CASSLIGNTGELFF. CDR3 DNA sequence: TGCGCCAGCAGCTTGATCGGGAACACCGGGGAGCTGTTTTTT. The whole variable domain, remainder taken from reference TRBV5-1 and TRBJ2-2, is KAGVTQTPRYLIKTRGQQVTLSCSPISGHRSVSWYQQTPGQGLQFLFEYFSETQRNKGNFPGRFSGRQFSNSRSEMNVSTLELGDSALYLCASSLIGNTGELFFGEGSRLTVL.

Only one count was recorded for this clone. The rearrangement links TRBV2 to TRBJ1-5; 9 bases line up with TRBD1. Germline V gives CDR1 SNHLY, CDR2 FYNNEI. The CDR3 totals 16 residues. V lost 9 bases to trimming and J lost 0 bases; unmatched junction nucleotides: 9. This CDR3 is CASGDRAIYSNQPQHF. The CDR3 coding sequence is TGTGCCAGTGGGGACAGGGCGATTTATAGCAATCAGCCCCAGCATTTT.

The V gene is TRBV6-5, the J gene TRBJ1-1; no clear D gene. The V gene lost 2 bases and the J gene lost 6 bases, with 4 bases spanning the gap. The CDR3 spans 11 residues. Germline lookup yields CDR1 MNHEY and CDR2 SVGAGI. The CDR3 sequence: CASSYRSEAFF. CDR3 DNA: TGTGCCAGCAGTTACCGCTCTGAAGCTTTCTTT.

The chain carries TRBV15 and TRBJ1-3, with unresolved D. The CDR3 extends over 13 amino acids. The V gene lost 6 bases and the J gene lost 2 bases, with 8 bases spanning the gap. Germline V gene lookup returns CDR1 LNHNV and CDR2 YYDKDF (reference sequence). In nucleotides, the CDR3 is TGTGCCACCAGGAGGGCGGCTGGAAACACCATATATTTT. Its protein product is CATRRAAGNTIYF.

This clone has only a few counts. The CDR3: CASSFFGQGGTGELFF. The DNA of the CDR3 is TGTGCCAGCAGCTTCTTTGGGCAGGGGGGCACCGGGGAGCTGTTTTTT. The rearrangement joins TRBV5-6 to TRBJ2-2, with D maybe TRBD1 (7 bases). CDR1 is SGHDT, CDR2 YYEEEE, per germline. The V and J ends lost 2 bases and 4 bases respectively, with 15 bases between them. The CDR3 extends over 16 amino acids.

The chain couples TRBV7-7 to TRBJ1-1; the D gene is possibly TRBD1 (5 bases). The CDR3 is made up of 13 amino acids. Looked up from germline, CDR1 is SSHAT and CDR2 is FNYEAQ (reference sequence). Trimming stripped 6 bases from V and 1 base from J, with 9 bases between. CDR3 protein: CASSIRENTEAFF. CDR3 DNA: TGTGCCAGCAGTATCAGGGAGAACACTGAAGCTTTCTTT.

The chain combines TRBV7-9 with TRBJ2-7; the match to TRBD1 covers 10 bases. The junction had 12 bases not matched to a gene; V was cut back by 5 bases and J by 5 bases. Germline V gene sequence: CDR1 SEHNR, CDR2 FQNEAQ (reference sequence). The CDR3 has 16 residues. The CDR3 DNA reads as TGTGCCAGCAGCCCCCCCTCCGGGACAGGGGTCCACGAGCAGTACTTC. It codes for CASSPPSGTGVHEQYF.

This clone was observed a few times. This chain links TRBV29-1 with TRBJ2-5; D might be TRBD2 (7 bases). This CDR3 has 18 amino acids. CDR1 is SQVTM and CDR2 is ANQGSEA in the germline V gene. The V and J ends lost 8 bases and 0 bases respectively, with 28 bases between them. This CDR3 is CSNTGLADSSVYQETQYF. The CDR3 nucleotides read TGCAGCAACACTGGGCTAGCGGACAGCTCGGTGTACCAAGAGACCCAGTACTTC. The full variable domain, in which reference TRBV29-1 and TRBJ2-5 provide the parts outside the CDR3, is SAVISQKPSRDICQRGTSLTIQCQVDSQVTMMFWYRQQPGQSLTLIATANQGSEATYESGFVIDKFPISRPNLTFSTLTVSNMSPEDSSIYLCSNTGLADSSVYQETQYFGPGTRLLVL.

CDR3 sequence (DNA): TGTGCCTGGAGCGCCCACGGGGGCGGTGAAAAACTGTTTTTT. The encoded protein is CAWSAHGGGEKLFF. The V and J genes are TRBV30 and TRBJ1-4, with D possibly TRBD1 on 6 matching bases. The CDR3 contains 14 residues. V was shortened by 3 bases and J by 7 bases, with 15 bases between the two germline ends. CDR1 is GTSNPN, CDR2 SVGIG, per germline (reference sequence).

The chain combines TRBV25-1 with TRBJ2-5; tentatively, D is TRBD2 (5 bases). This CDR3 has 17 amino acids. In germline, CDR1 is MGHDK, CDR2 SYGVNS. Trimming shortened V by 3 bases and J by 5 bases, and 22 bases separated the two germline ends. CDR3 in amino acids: CASSDFRALTGLETQYF. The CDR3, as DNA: TGTGCCAGCAGTGATTTTAGGGCTCTTACGGGGTTGGAGACCCAGTACTTC.

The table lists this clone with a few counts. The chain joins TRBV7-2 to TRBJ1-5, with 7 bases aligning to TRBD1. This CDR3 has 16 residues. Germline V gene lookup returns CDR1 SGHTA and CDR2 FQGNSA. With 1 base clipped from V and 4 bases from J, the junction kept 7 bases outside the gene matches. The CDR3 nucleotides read TGTGCCAGCAGCTTAGTGGGAACAGGGGCGAATCAGCCCCAGCATTTT. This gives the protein CASSLVGTGANQPQHF. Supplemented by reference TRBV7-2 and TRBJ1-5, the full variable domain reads GAGVSQSPSNKVTEKGKDVELRCDPISGHTALYWYRQSLGQGLEFLIYFQGNSAPDKSGLPSDRFSAERTGGSVSTLTIQRTQQEDSAVYLCASSLVGTGANQPQHFGDGTRLSIL.

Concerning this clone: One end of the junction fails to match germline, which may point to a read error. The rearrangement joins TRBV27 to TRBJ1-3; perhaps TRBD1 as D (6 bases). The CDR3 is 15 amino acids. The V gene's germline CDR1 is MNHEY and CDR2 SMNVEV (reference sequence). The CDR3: CASSLSGQHGNTIYF. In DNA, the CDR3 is TGTGCCAGCAGCTTATCCGGACAGCACGGAAACACCATATATTTT.

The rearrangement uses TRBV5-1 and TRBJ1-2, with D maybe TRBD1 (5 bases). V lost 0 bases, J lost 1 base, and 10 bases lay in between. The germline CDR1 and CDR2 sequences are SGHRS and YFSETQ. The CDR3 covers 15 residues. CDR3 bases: TGCGCCAGCAGCTTGGCGGTTGGGGGTAACTATGGCTACACCTTC. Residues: CASSLAVGGNYGYTF. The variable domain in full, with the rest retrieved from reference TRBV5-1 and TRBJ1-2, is KAGVTQTPRYLIKTRGQQVTLSCSPISGHRSVSWYQQTPGQGLQFLFEYFSETQRNKGNFPGRFSGRQFSNSRSEMNVSTLELGDSALYLCASSLAVGGNYGYTFGSGTRLTVV.

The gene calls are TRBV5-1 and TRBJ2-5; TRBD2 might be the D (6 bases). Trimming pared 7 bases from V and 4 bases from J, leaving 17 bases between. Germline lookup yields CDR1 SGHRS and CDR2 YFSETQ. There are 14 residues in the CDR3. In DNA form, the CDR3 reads TGCGCCAGCGGGGCCCCGACTAGTCGAGAGACCCAGTACTTC. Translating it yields CASGAPTSRETQYF.

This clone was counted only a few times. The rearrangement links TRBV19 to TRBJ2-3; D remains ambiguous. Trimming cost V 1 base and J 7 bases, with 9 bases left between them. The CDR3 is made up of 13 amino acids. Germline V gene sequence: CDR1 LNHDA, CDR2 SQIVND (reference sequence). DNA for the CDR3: TGTGCCAGTAGTATAGCTGCTAGTTATACGCAGTATTTT. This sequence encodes CASSIAASYTQYF.

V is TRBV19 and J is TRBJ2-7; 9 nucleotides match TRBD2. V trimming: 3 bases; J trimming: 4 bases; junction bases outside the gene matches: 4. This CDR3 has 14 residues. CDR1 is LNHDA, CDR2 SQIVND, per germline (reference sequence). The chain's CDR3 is CASSMVSGGYEQYF. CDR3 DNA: TGTGCCAGTAGTATGGTTAGCGGGGGTTACGAGCAGTACTTC.

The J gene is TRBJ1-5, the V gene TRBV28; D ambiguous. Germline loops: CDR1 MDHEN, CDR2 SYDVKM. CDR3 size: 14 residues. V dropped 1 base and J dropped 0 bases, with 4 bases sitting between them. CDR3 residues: CASSLSYSNQPQHF. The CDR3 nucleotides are TGTGCCAGCAGTTTATCCTATAGCAATCAGCCCCAGCATTTT.

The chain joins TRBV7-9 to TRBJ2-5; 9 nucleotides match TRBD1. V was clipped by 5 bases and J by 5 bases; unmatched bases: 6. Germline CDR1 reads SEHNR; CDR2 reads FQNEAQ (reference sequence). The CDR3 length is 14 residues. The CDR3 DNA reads TGTGCCAGCAGCAAGACAGGGGGTATCGAGACCCAGTACTTC. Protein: CASSKTGGIETQYF.

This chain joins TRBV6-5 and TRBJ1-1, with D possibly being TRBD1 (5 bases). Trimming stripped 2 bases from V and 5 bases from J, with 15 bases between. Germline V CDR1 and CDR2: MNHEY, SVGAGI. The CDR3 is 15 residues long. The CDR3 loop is CASSYGGSWVTEAFF. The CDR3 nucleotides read TGTGCCAGCAGTTACGGGGGATCATGGGTAACTGAAGCTTTCTTT.

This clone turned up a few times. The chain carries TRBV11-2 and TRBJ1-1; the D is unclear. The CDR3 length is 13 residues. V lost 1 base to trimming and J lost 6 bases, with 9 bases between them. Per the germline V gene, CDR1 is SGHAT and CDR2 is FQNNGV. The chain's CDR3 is CASSLGIGSEAFF. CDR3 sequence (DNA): TGTGCCAGCAGCTTAGGGATAGGGTCTGAAGCTTTCTTT.